Sequencing of this T cell receptor (beta chain) was carried out in a study of low-dose radiotherapy and immunotherapy resistance in tumors. For the study at large: Cohort 2 patients were irradiated with 1 Gy every two weeks, reaching 13 Gy over 26 weeks.

Primers used for first-strand cDNA, a TRAV- and TRBV-specific set, covered both alpha and beta chains. With a constant-region primer and a V-primer adapter, TCRs were subjected to roughly 20 PCR cycles of amplification. TCRdb recomputed calls from the reads with MiXCR, one row per CDR3 protein. The table records tens of thousands of distinct CDR3 sequences, roughly a sixth of them present only once. Time point of the sample: before trial treatment. Points on this clonotype: This sequence is one base from a far larger clone and is likely a read error.

This TCR was recovered from a male donor with prostate cancer. Sequences were derived from PBMCs, sampled before treatment.

CDR3 in amino acids: CASTEQGEQFF. In DNA form, the CDR3 reads TGTGCCAGCACAGAACAGGGGGAGCAGTTCTTC. The genes are TRBV6-5 and TRBJ2-1, with 7 bases fitting TRBD1. Germline values: CDR1 MNHEY, CDR2 SVGAGI. The CDR3 totals 11 residues. After removal of 7 bases from V and 10 bases from J, the junction contained 4 bases not matched to a gene.